These 4 T cell receptor beta chains originate from one sample sequenced in a study of Tregs in tolerant kidney transplant recipients (dated by TCRdb to between 2018 and 2021). Libraries were prepared through the immunoSEQ multiplex PCR assay. In TCRdb, the immuneACCESS table is reduced to in-frame sequences with V and J assigned. These tables do not hold every clone; where another copy was compared, an unresolved V gene accounts for under half, and the others remain unexplained. The sample table holds 15,000 or so clones. The ten top clones hold roughly 28% of the sample. Interpreted using the paper, the time point label stands for: 6 months after combined kidney and bone marrow transplant. Related donors were used in the transplants with nonmyeloablative bone marrow transplantation, and mixed chimerism was transient in the human trials. The sample was CD8+ T cells from blood (PBMCs), taken 6 months after the transplant. The receptor set was obtained from a human patient who received a combined kidney and bone marrow transplant. After a transplant, some T cells may have been passed on by the graft donor.

With regard to this clone: The observed sequence ends 3 residues before the CDR3 terminus, with the missing tail filled in from the germline J gene. This rearrangement joins TRBV13 to TRBJ2-1, with TRBD2 matching 7 bases. Germline assignment: CDR1 PRHDT and CDR2 FYEKMQ (reference sequence). V lost 3 bases to trimming and J lost 0 bases; unmatched junction nucleotides: 2. There are 15 residues in the CDR3. The CDR3: CASSFRTSSYNEQFF. The CDR3 bases that were read are TGTGCCAGCAGCTTCCGGACTAGCTCCTACAATGAG.

As concerns this clone: Read sequence stops 3 residues before the CDR3 end, and the germline J gene provides the missing end. J is TRBJ2-4 and V is TRBV7-9, with a weak D call TRBD1 (6 bases). CDR3 length equals 15 residues. Germline V gene sequence: CDR1 SEHNR, CDR2 FQNEAQ (reference sequence). The DNA read from the CDR3 is TGTGCCAGCAGCTATATCTTGGGGGCCCACTATGGT. Amino acid sequence: CASSYILGAHYG. The whole CDR3 sequence is CASSYILGAHYGQYF.

In regard to this clone: The read terminates 3 residues before the CDR3 end, so the remaining end is supplied by the germline J gene. This chain uses TRBV13 with TRBJ1-1, with D possibly TRBD1 on 6 matching bases. The germline CDR1 and CDR2 sequences are PRHDT and FYEKMQ (reference sequence). This CDR3 is built from 14 residues. V dropped 5 bases and J dropped 6 bases, with 16 bases sitting between them. Partial CDR3 DNA: TGTGCCAGCAGCCCGTTGAGGGGGGGGCCTGAA. Protein product: CASSPLRGGPE. In full, the CDR3 is CASSPLRGGPEAFF.

To note about this clone: Read coverage stops 3 residues before the CDR3 terminus; the germline J gene supplies the remainder. The rearrangement joins TRBV20-1 to TRBJ2-5, with 10 positions matching TRBD2. The CDR3 consists of 17 residues. The V segment lost 4 bases and the J segment 2 bases; nucleotides outside the gene matches: 13. CDR1 and CDR2 from the germline V gene are DFQATT and SNEGSKA (reference sequence). CDR3: CSAIGPLAGVIQETQYF. The part of the CDR3 DNA that was read is TGCAGTGCTATCGGGCCCCTAGCGGGAGTTATACAAGAGACC.